This is a list of T cell receptor beta chains from one sample in a study of T cells in Graves' hyperthyroidism and ophthalmopathy. Via MiXCR, TCRdb re-called the multiplex PCR reads, giving one row per CDR3 protein. The repertoire holds about 560,000 distinct CDR3 sequences, with around 13% as singletons. The sequenced material came from blood. Every receptor here comes from a woman between 35 and 50 years old with Graves' hyperthyroidism. CDR3s include the opening cysteine and the closing phenylalanine or tryptophan. D genes are given only for firm matches. The size entry gives once, few or many counts, or a class when the clone is expanded.

>TRBD1|TRBV30|TRBJ2-1|few
CAWSPGGQGSNGQFF
TGTGCCTGGAGCCCAGGGGGACAGGGATCCAATGGGCAGTTCTTC
>TRBD1|TRBV20-1|TRBJ1-1|few
CSARDQHRGITEAFF
TGCAGTGCTAGGGATCAACACAGGGGTATCACTGAAGCTTTCTTT
>.|TRBV20-1|TRBJ2-7|many
CSAIILAADYEQYF
TGCAGTGCTATCATTTTAGCAGCCGACTACGAGCAGTACTTC
>TRBD1|TRBV2|TRBJ2-3|many
CASGRDRGTDTQYF
TGTGCCAGCGGTAGGGACAGGGGCACAGATACGCAGTATTTT
>TRBD2|TRBV11-2|TRBJ2-5|many
CASSGTTSGRRETQYF
TGTGCCAGCAGCGGAACGACTAGCGGGAGGAGGGAGACCCAGTACTTC
>TRBD1|TRBV28|TRBJ2-7|many
CASISGTGAYEQYF
TGTGCCAGCATTTCCGGGACAGGGGCCTACGAGCAGTACTTC
>TRBD1|TRBV18|TRBJ2-1|many
CASSADRGYNEQFF
TGTGCCAGCTCAGCGGACAGGGGATACAATGAGCAGTTCTTC
>TRBD1|TRBV6-6|TRBJ1-1|many
CASSYSRTGNTEAFF
TGTGCCAGCAGTTACTCAAGGACAGGGAACACTGAAGCTTTCTTT
>.|TRBV27|TRBJ1-1|many
CASSSPGTRNTEAFF
TGTGCCAGCAGTTCCCCCGGGACAAGGAACACTGAAGCTTTCTTT
>TRBD1|TRBV11-2|TRBJ2-6|many
CASSRGMGQGAGRANVLTF
TGTGCCAGCAGCAGAGGGATGGGACAGGGGGCGGGTAGGGCCAACGTCCTGACTTTC